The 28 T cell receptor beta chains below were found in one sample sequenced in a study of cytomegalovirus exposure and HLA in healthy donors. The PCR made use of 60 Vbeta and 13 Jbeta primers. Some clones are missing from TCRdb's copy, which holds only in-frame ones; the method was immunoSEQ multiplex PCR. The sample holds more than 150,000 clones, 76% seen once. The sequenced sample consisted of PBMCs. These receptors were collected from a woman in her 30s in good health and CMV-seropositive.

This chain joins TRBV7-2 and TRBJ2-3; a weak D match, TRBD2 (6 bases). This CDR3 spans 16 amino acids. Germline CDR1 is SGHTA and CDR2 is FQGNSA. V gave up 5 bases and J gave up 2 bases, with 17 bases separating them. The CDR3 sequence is CASSTSGTLNTDTQYF. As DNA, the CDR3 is TGTGCCAGCAGCACCTCCGGGACTCTGAACACAGATACGCAGTATTTT.

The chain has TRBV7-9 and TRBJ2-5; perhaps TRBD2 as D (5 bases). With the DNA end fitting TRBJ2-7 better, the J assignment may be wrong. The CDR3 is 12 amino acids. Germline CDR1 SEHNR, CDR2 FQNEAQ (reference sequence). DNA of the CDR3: TGTGCCAGCACCCGCGGGTCCTACGAGCAGTACTTC. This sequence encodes CASTRGSYEQYF.

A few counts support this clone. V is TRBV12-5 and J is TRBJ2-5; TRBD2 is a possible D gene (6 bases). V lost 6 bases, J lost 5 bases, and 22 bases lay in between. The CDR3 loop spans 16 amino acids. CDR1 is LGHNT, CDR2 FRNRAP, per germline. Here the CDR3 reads CASGYGRRERSETQYF. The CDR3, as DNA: TGTGCTAGTGGCTATGGGCGGAGGGAGAGGAGTGAGACCCAGTACTTC.

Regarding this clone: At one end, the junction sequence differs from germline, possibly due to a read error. CDR3 DNA: TGCGCCAGCAGCCAAGCCTGGGACTCGAGCTCTGGAAACACCATATATTTT. It encodes CASSQAWDSSSGNTIYF. The chain links TRBV5-5 to TRBJ1-3, with TRBD1 as a possible D gene (5 bases). The CDR3 runs 17 residues. CDR1 is SGHKS, CDR2 YYEKEE, per germline (reference sequence).

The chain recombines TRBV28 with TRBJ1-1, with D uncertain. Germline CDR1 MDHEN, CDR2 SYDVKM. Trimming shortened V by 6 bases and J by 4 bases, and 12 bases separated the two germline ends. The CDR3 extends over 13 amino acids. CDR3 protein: CASRVTRSTEAFF. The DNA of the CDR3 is TGTGCCAGCAGAGTGACGAGGAGCACTGAAGCTTTCTTT.

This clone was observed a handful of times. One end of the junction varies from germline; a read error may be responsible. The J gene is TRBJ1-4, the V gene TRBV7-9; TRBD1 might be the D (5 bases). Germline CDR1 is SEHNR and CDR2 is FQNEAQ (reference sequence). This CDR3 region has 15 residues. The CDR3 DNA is TGTGCCAGCAGCCTAGCGGGAAACGGGGGTCAAAAACTGTTTTTT. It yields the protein CASSLAGNGGQKLFF.

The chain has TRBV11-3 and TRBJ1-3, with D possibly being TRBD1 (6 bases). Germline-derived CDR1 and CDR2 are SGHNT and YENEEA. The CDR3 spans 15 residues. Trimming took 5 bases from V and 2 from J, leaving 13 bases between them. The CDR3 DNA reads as TGTGCCAGCAGCCTCAACAGGGAAGCTGGAAACACCATATATTTT. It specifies CASSLNREAGNTIYF.

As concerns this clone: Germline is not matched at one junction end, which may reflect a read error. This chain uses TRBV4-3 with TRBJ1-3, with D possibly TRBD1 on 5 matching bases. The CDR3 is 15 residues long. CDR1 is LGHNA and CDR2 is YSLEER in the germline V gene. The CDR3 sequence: CASSQEQVSGNTIYF. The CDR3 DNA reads TGCGCCAGCAGTCAAGAACAGGTCTCTGGAAACACCATATATTTT.

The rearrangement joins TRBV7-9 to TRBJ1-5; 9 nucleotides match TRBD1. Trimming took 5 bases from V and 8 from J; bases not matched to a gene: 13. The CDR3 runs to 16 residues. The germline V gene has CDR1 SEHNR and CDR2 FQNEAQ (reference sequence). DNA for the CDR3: TGTGCCAGCAGCCCCGGGGACAGGGAACCCCGGGAGCCCCAGCATTTT. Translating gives CASSPGDREPREPQHF.

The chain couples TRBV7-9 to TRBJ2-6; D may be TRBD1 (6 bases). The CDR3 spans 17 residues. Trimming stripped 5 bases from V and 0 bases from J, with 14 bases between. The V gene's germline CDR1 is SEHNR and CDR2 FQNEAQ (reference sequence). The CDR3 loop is CASSQGHWLSGANVLTF. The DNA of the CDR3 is TGTGCCAGCAGCCAGGGACACTGGCTCTCTGGGGCCAACGTCCTGACTTTC.

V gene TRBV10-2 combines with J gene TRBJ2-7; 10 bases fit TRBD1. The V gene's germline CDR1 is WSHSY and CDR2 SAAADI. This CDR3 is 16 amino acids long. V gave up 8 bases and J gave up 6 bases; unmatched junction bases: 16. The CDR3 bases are TGCGCCAGCTCCCAGGGGGGACAGGGGCCCGCCGGCGAGCAGTACTTC. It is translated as CASSQGGQGPAGEQYF.

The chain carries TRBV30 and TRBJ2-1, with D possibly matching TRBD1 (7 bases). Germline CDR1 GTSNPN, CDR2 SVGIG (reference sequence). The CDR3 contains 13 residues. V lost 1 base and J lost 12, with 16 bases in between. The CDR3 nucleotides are TGTGCCTGGAGTGGTGAGGGGGCGGGGCGGCAGTTCTTC. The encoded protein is CAWSGEGAGRQFF.

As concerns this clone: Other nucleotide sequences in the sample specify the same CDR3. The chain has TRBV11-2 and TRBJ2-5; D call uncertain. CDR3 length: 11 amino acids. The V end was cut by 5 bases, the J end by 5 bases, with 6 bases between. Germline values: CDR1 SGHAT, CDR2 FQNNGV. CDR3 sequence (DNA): TGTGCCAGCAGCCTCCGGGAGACCCAGTACTTC. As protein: CASSLRETQYF.

The DNA of the CDR3 is TGTGCCAGCAGACCCCGGGGGGGACCCCAAGAGACCCAGTACTTC. Its translation: CASRPRGGPQETQYF. The chain employs TRBV7-9 and TRBJ2-5; 8 bases are a match to TRBD2. The CDR3 totals 15 residues. CDR1 is SEHNR and CDR2 is FQNEAQ in the germline V gene (reference sequence). The J segment lost 1 base and the V segment lost 6 bases, leaving 7 bases of the junction unmatched.

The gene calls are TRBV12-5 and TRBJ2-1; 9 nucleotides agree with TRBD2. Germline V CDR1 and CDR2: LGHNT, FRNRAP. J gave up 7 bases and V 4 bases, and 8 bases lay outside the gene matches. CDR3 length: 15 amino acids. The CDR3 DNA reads TGTGCTAGTGGTTGGGGTGCGGGGGGGCCAAATGAGCAGTTCTTC. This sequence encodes CASGWGAGGPNEQFF.

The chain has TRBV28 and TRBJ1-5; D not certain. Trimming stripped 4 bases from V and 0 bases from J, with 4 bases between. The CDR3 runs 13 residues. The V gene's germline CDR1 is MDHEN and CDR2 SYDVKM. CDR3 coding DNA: TGTGCCAGCAGTTCAAATAGCAATCAGCCCCAGCATTTT. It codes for CASSSNSNQPQHF. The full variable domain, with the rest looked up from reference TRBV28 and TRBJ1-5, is DVKVTQSSRYLVKRTGEKVFLECVQDMDHENMFWYRQDPGLGLRLIYFSYDVKMKEKGDIPEGYSVSREKKERFSLILESASTNQTSMYLCASSSNSNQPQHFGDGTRLSIL.

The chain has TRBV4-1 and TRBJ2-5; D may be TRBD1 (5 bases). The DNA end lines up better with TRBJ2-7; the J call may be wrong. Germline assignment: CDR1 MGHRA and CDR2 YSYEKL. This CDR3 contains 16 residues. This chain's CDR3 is CASSQDWRRVTDEQYF. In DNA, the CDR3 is TGCGCCAGCAGCCAAGATTGGCGCAGGGTTACCGACGAGCAGTACTTC.

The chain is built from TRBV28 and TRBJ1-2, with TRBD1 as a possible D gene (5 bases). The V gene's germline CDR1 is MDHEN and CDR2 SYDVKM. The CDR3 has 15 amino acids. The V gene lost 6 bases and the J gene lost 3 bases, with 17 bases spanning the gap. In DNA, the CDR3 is TGTGCCAGCAGCACCTTTGACAGATCTCACTATGGCTACACCTTC. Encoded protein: CASSTFDRSHYGYTF.

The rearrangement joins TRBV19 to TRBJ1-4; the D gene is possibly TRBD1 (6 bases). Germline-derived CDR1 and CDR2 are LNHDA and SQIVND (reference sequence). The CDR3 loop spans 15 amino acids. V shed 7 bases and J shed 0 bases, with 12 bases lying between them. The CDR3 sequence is CASNRGGTTNEKLFF. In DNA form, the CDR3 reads TGTGCCAGTAATAGGGGGGGAACAACTAATGAAAAACTGTTTTTT.

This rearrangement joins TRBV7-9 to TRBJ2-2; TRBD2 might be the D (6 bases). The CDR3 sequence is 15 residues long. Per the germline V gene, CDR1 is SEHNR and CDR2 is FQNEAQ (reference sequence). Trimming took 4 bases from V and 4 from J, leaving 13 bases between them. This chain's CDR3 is CASSSMEGITGELFF. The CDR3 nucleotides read TGTGCCAGCAGCTCAATGGAGGGAATCACCGGGGAGCTGTTTTTT.

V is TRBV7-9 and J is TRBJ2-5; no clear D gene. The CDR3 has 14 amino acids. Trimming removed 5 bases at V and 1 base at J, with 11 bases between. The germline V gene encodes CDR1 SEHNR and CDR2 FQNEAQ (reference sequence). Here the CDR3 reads CASSQRNFQETQYF. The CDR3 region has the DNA TGTGCCAGCAGCCAGCGAAACTTCCAAGAGACCCAGTACTTC.

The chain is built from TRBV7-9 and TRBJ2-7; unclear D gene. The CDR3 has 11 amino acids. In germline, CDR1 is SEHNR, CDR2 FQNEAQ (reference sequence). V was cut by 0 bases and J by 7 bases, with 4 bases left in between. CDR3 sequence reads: CASSLAEEQYF. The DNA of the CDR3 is TGTGCCAGCAGCTTAGCGGAGGAGCAGTACTTC. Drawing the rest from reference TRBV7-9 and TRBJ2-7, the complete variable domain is DTGVSQNPRHKITKRGQNVTFRCDPISEHNRLYWYRQTLGQGPEFLTYFQNEAQLEKSRLLSDRFSAERPKGSFSTLEIQRTEQGDSAMYLCASSLAEEQYFGPGTRLTVT.

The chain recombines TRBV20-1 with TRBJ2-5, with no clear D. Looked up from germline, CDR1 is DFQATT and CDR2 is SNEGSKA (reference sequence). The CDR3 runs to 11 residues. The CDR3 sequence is CSALVQETQYF. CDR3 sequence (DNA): TGCAGCGCCCTAGTGCAAGAGACCCAGTACTTC.

CDR3 protein: CASSRIGTGGYEQYF. CDR3 bases: TGTGCCAGTAGTCGAATCGGGACAGGGGGTTACGAGCAGTACTTC. This chain uses TRBV19 with TRBJ2-7, with 11 bases fitting TRBD1. The germline V gene encodes CDR1 LNHDA and CDR2 SQIVND (reference sequence). Trimming took 5 bases from V and 4 from J; bases not matched to a gene: 7. This CDR3 is 15 amino acids long. The full variable domain, its missing parts supplied by reference TRBV19 and TRBJ2-7, is DGGITQSPKYLFRKEGQNVTLSCEQNLNHDAMYWYRQDPGQGLRLIYYSQIVNDFQKGDIAEGYSVSREKKESFPLTVTSAQKNPTAFYLCASSRIGTGGYEQYFGPGTRLTVT.

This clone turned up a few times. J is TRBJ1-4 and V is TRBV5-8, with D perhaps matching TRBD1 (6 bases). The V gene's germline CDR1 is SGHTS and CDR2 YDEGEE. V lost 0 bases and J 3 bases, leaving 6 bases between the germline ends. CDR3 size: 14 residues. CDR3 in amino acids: CASSLEGANEKLFF. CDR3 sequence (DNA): TGTGCCAGCAGCTTGGAGGGGGCTAATGAAAAACTGTTTTTT. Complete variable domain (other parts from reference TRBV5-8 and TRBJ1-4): EAGVTQSPTHLIKTRGQQATLRCSPISGHTSVYWYQQALGLGLQFLLWYDEGEERNRGNFPPRFSGRQFPNYSSELNVNALELEDSALYLCASSLEGANEKLFFGSGTQLSVL.

In nucleotides, the CDR3 is TGTGCCAGCAGCTTTGGGGACAGGGGGCGGCAAGAGACCCAGTACTTC. This sequence encodes CASSFGDRGRQETQYF. This chain connects TRBV7-9 to TRBJ2-5; 12 positions agree with TRBD1. The V gene's germline CDR1 is SEHNR and CDR2 FQNEAQ (reference sequence). The CDR3 extends over 16 amino acids. Trimming at V came to 3 bases and at J to 2 bases, leaving 4 bases not matched to a gene. Combining the CDR3 with reference TRBV7-9 and TRBJ2-5 gives the whole variable domain DTGVSQNPRHKITKRGQNVTFRCDPISEHNRLYWYRQTLGQGPEFLTYFQNEAQLEKSRLLSDRFSAERPKGSFSTLEIQRTEQGDSAMYLCASSFGDRGRQETQYFGPGTRLLVL.

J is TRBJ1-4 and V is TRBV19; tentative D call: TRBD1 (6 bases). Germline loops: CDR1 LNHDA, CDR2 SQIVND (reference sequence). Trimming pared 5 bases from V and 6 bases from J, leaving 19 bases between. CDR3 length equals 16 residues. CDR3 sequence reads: CASSPLQGRGDEKLFF. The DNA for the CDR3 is TGTGCCAGTAGTCCCCTCCAGGGCAGGGGAGATGAAAAACTGTTTTTT.

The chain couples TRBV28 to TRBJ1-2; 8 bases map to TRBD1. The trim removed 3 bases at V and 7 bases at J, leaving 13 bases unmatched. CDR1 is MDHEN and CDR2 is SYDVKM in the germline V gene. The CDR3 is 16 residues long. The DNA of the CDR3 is TGTGCCAGCAGTTTTCGCGCCAGGGGGCCTCTTGGTGGCTACACCTTC. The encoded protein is CASSFRARGPLGGYTF.